This TCR beta chain was identified during a study of early T cells in non-severe SARS-CoV-2 infection. Study-wide context: The study sequenced bulk RNA from unsorted whole blood, with chains unpaired.

This clonotype has ten or more counts. No antigen is known for it. The CDR3 consists of 14 residues. Trimming removed 5 bases from V and 5 bases from J, with 12 bases in between. CDR1 is LGHDT, CDR2 YNNKEL, per germline (reference sequence). Unique molecular identifiers were added to individual cDNA molecules. TCRdb reprocessed the 5' RACE reads with MiXCR, giving one entry per CDR3 protein. The repertoire holds about 71,000 distinct CDR3 sequences, with approximately 13% as singletons. Broader study findings: A preference for anti-spike CD8 responses marked VDJdb matching, which missed private and CD4 specificities.

The clonotype comes from an adult who was a healthcare worker with PCR-confirmed SARS-CoV-2 infection or an uninfected control (not recorded which). The chain employs TRBV3-1 and TRBJ1-4, with a weak D call TRBD1 (6 bases). Sequenced material: whole blood, taken at baseline. The chain's CDR3 is CASSGGRRNEKLFF. In DNA form, the CDR3 reads TGTGCCAGCAGCGGGGGCAGGAGAAATGAAAAACTGTTTTTT.